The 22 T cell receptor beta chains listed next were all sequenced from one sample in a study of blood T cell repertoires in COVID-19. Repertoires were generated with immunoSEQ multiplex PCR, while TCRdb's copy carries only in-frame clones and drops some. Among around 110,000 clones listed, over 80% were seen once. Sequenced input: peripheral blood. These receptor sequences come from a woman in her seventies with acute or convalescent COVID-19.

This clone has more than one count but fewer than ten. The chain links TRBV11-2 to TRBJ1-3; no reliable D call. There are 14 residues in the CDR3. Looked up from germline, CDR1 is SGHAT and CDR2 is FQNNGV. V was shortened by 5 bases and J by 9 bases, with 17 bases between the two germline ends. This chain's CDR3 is CASSPRTGARTIYF. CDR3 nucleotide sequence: TGTGCCAGCAGCCCACGGACTGGAGCTCGCACCATATATTTT.

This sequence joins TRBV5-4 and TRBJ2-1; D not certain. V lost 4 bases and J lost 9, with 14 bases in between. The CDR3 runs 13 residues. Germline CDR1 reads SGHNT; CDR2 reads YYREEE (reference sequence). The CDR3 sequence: CASSGDPTAEQFF. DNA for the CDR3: TGTGCCAGCAGCGGAGACCCGACTGCTGAGCAGTTCTTC.

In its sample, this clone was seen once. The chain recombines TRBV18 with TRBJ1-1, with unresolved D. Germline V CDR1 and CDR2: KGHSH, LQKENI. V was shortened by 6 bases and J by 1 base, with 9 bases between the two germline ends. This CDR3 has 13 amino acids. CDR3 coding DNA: TGTGCCAGCTCGATTCAGGAGAACACTGAAGCTTTCTTT. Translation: CASSIQENTEAFF.

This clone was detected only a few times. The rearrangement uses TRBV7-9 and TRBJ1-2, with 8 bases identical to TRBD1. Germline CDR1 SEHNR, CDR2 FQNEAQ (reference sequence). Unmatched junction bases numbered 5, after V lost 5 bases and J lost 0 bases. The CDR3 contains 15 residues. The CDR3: CASSAPTGANYGYTF. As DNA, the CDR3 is TGTGCCAGCAGCGCCCCGACAGGGGCTAACTATGGCTACACCTTC. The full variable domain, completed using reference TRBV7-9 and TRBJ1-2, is DTGVSQNPRHKITKRGQNVTFRCDPISEHNRLYWYRQTLGQGPEFLTYFQNEAQLEKSRLLSDRFSAERPKGSFSTLEIQRTEQGDSAMYLCASSAPTGANYGYTFGSGTRLTVV.

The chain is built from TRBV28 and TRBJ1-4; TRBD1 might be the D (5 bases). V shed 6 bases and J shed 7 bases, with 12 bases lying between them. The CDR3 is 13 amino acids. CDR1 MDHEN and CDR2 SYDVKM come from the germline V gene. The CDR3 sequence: CASRLQGTEKLFF. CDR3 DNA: TGTGCCAGCAGGCTTCAGGGAACTGAAAAACTGTTTTTT.

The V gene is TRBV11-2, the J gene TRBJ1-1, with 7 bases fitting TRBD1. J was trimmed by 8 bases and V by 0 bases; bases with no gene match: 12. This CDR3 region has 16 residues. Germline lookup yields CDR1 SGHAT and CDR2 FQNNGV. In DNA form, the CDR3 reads TGTGCCAGCAGCTTAGATGGGGGAAGGACAGGACCCGAAGCTTTCTTT. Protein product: CASSLDGGRTGPEAFF.

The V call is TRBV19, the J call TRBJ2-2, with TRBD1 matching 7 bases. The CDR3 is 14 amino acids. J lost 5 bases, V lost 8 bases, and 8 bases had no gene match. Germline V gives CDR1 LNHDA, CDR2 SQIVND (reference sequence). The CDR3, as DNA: TGTGCCAGTCAAAGGGGGCGCGGAACCGGGGAGCTGTTTTTT. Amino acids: CASQRGRGTGELFF. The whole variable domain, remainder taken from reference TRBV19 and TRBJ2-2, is DGGITQSPKYLFRKEGQNVTLSCEQNLNHDAMYWYRQDPGQGLRLIYYSQIVNDFQKGDIAEGYSVSREKKESFPLTVTSAQKNPTAFYLCASQRGRGTGELFFGEGSRLTVL.

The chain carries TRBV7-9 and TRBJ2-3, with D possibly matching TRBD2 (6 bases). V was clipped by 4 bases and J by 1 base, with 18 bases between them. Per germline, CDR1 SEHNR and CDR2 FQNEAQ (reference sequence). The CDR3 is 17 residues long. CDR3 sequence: CASSSRLGFVGTDTQYF. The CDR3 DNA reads TGTGCCAGCAGCTCCAGACTAGGTTTTGTGGGCACAGATACGCAGTATTTT.

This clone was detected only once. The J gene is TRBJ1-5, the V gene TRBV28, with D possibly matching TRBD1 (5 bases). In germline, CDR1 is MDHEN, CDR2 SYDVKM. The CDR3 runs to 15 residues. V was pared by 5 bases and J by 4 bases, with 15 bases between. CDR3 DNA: TGTGCCAGCAGTCCCGGGGGGGGGATGAATCAGCCCCAGCATTTT. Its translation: CASSPGGGMNQPQHF.

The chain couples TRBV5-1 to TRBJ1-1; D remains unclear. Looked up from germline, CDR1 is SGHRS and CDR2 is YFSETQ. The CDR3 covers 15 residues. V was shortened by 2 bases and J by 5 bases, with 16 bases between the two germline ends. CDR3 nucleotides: TGCGCCAGCAGCTTCGACTTGGCAGGAGGGACTGAAGCTTTCTTT. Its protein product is CASSFDLAGGTEAFF.

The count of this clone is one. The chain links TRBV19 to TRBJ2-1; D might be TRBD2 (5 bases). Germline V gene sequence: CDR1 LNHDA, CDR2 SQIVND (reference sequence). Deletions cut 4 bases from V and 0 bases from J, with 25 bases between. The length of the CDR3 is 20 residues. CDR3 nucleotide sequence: TGTGCCAGTAGTAGGGGAGACCCCGATTGGCTGAGTAGCTCCTACAATGAGCAGTTCTTC. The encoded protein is CASSRGDPDWLSSSYNEQFF. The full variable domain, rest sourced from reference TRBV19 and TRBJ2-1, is DGGITQSPKYLFRKEGQNVTLSCEQNLNHDAMYWYRQDPGQGLRLIYYSQIVNDFQKGDIAEGYSVSREKKESFPLTVTSAQKNPTAFYLCASSRGDPDWLSSSYNEQFFGPGTRLTVL.

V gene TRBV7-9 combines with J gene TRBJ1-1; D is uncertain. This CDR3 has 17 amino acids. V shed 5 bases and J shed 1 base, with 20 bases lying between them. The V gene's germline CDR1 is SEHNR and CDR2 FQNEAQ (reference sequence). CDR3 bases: TGTGCCAGCAGCCCCGGCGGAGCGACCTTATGGAACACTGAAGCTTTCTTT. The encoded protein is CASSPGGATLWNTEAFF.

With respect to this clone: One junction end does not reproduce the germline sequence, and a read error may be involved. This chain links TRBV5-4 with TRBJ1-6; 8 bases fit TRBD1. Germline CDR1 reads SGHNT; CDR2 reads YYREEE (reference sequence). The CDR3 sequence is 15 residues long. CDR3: CASSLAGQVYSPLHF. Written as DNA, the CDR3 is TGTGCCAGCAGCTTGGCGGGACAGGTGTATTCACCTCTCCACTTT.

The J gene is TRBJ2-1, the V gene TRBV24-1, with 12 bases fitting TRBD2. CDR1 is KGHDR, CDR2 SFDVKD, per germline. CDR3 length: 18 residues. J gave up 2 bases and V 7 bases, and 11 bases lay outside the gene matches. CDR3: CATSSPLGLAGPYNEQFF. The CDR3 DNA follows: TGTGCCACCAGCTCCCCCTTAGGACTAGCGGGACCCTACAATGAGCAGTTCTTC.

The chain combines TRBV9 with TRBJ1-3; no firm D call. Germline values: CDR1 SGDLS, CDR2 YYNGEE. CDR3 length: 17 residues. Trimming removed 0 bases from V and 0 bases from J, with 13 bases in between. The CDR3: CASSVATSRSSGNTIYF. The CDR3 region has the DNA TGTGCCAGCAGCGTAGCGACCAGCCGGAGCTCTGGAAACACCATATATTTT.

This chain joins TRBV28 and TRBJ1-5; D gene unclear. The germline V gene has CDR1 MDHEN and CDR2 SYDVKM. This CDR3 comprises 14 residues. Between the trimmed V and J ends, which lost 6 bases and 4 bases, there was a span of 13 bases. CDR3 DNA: TGTGCCAGCAGCCTTAACAGAAATAATCAGCCCCAGCATTTT. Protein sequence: CASSLNRNNQPQHF.

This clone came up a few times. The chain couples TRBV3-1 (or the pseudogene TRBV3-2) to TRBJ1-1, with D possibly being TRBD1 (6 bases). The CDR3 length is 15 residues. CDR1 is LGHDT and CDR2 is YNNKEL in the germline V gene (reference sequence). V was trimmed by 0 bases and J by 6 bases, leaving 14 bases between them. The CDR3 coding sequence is TGTGCCAGCAGCCAAGATGGGGCAGGGGCCGCTGAAGCTTTCTTT. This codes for CASSQDGAGAAEAFF.

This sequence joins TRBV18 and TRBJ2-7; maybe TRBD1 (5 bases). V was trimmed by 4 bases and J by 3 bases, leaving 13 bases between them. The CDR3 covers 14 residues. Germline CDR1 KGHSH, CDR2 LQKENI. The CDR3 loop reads CASSQRGRGYEQYF. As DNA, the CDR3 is TGTGCCAGCTCACAAAGGGGTAGGGGCTACGAGCAGTACTTC.

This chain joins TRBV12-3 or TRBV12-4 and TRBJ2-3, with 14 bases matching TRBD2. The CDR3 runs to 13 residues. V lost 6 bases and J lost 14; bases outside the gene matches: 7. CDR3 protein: CASRRTSGGFTYF. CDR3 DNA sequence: TGTGCCAGCAGACGGACTAGCGGGGGGTTCACGTATTTT.

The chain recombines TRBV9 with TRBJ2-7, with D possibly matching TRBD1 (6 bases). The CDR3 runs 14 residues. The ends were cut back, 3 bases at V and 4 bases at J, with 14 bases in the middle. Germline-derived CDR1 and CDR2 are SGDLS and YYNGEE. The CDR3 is CASSAGQSFYEQYF. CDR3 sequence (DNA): TGTGCCAGCAGCGCCGGACAGTCTTTTTACGAGCAGTACTTC.

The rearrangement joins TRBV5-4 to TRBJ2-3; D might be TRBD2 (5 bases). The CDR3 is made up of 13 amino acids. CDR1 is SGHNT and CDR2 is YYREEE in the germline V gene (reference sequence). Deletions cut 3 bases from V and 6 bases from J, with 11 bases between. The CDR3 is CASSSLREDTQYF. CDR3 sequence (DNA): TGTGCCAGCAGCTCCCTAAGGGAGGATACGCAGTATTTT.

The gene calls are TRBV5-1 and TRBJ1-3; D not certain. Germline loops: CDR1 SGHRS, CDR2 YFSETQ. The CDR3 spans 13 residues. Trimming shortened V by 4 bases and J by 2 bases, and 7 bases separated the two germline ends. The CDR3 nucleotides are TGCGCCAGCAGCGCCGGGGCTGGAAACACCATATATTTT. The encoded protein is CASSAGAGNTIYF.